This T cell receptor (beta chain) was obtained from a study of blood T cell repertoires in COVID-19. The wider study: Samples came from the United States, Italy and Spain, spanning acute and convalescent COVID-19.

This clone was seen only once. In the original analysis: Amplification with reference gene primers provided the estimates of nucleated cell counts. Generated by immunoSEQ multiplex PCR, the TCRdb table keeps only in-frame clones and is missing some. The V and J calls and clone size come from that table; D and trimming were worked out from the DNA. The sample contains over 200,000 clones, more than 85% of which appear only once. V dropped 1 base and J dropped 7 bases, with 9 bases sitting between them. The V gene's germline CDR1 is SGHDT and CDR2 YYEEEE. CDR3 size: 14 residues. The chain carries TRBV5-6 and TRBJ1-6; D is unresolved. This receptor was taken from a middle-aged man with active or convalescent COVID-19. The specimen was peripheral blood. CDR3: CASSLRGFNSPLHF. Here the CDR3 DNA reads TGTGCCAGCAGCTTGAGAGGGTTCAATTCACCCCTCCACTTT.